What follows is one T cell receptor beta chain and its context. Its antigen is currently unknown. The CDR3 covers 12 residues. Trimming stripped 1 base from V and 4 bases from J, with 5 bases between. Germline values: CDR1 LGHNA, CDR2 YNFKEQ. The data were produced by immunoSEQ multiplex PCR, yet TCRdb's version contains in-frame clones alone and is incomplete. The sample has 95,000 to 150,000 clones; 88% are singletons. This specimen belongs to a study of T cell responses to AZD1222 COVID-19 vaccine. Broader study findings: Only 5 or 6 people who got AZD1222 tested seropositive at baseline. A reported finding is that nearly half of spike-specific TCRs target unmutated variant regions. Elevations in Spike-specific TCR breadth and depth followed administration of two AZD1222 doses. Spike-spanning, vaccine-associated CD4 TCRs were dominant at 160-218 and 743-854.

The chain recombines TRBV4-2 with TRBJ2-7; D might be TRBD2 (5 bases). Sequencing used peripheral blood, obtained on day 0 of AZD1222 vaccination. The TCR was taken from an adult in good health. CDR3 nucleotides: TGTGCCAGCAGCCAAGCGGGGTACGAGCAGTACTTC. Protein product: CASSQAGYEQYF.